The clone carrying this T cell receptor (beta chain) was seen a handful of times. Its antigen is currently unknown. This specimen belongs to a study of post-analysis software for immune sequencing data. In the study overall: Patients with relapsing-remitting, secondary progressive and progressive-relapsing multiple sclerosis courses were all represented.

Unique molecular identifiers had been added to the TCR beta cDNA libraries. MiXCR was run by TCRdb on the PCR reads, yielding one entry per CDR3 protein. Found here are roughly 600,000 distinct CDR3 sequences, about 44% of them singletons; the top ten hold about 1.8%. The CDR3 extends over 14 amino acids. V lost 1 base, J lost 1 base, and 6 bases lay in between. Germline V gene sequence: CDR1 SGHTA, CDR2 FQGNSA. Study-level results: F-measure co-clustering was strong for batch-matched samples. Controls had lower frequencies than patients of 4 or 5 TRBV segments, which included TRBV5-6, TRBV5-1 and TRBV20-1.

Sequenced material: blood. V and J are TRBV7-2 and TRBJ2-3; D uncertain. The clonotype was recovered from a girl aged 5-17 years with multiple sclerosis. The CDR3 protein is CASSLVSRTDTQYF. Written as DNA, the CDR3 is TGTGCCAGCAGCTTAGTCAGCCGCACAGATACGCAGTATTTT. Full variable domain (outside the CDR3, taken from reference TRBV7-2 and TRBJ2-3): GAGVSQSPSNKVTEKGKDVELRCDPISGHTALYWYRQSLGQGLEFLIYFQGNSAPDKSGLPSDRFSAERTGGSVSTLTIQRTQQEDSAVYLCASSLVSRTDTQYFGPGTRLTVL.